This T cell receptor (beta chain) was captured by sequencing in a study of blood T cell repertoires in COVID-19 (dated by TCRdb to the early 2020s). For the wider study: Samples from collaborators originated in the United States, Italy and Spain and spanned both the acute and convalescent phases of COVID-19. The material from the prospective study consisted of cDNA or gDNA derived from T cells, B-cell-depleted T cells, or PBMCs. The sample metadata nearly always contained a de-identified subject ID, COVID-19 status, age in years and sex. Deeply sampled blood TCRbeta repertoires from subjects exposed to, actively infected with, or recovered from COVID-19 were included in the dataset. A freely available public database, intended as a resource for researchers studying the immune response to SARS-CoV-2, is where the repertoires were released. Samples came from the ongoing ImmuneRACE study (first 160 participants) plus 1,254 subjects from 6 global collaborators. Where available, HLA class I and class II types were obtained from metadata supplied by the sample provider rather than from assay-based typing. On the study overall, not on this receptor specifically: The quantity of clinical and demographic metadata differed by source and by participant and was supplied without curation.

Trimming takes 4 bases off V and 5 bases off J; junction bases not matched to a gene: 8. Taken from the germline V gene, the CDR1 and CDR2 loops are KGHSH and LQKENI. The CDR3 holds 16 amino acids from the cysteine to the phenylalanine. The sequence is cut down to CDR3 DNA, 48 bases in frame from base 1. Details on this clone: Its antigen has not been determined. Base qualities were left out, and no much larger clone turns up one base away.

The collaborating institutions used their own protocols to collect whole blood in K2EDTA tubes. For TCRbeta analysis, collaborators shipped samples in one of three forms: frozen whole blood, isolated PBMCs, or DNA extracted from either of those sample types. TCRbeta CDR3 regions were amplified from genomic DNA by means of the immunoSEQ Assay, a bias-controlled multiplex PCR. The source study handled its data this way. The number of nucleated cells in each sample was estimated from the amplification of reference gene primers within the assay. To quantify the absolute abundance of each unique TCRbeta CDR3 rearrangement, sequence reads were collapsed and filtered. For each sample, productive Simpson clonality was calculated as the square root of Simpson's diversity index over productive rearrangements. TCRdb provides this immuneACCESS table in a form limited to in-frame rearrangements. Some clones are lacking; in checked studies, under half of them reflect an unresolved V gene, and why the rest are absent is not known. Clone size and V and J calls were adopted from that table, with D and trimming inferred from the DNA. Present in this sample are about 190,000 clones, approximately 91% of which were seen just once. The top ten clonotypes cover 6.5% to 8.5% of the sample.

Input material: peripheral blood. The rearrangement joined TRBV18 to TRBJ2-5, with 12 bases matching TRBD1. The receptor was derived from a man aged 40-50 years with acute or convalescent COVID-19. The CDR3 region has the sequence CASSQLPGQGAETQYF. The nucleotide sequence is TGTGCCAGCTCACAGCTCCCGGGACAGGGGGCGGAGACCCAGTACTTC.